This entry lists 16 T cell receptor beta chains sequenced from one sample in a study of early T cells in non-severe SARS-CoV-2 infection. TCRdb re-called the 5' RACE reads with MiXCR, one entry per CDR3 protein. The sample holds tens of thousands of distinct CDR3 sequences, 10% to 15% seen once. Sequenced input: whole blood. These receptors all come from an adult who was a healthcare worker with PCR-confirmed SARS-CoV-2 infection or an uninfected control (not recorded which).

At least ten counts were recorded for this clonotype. As DNA, the CDR3 is TGTGCCAGCCAGACACCCATGGGGGGACAGGGGCGCGACGAGCAGTACTTC. It translates to CASQTPMGGQGRDEQYF. This rearrangement joins TRBV27 to TRBJ2-7; the match to TRBD1 covers 10 bases. Germline lookup yields CDR1 MNHEY and CDR2 SMNVEV (reference sequence). This CDR3 spans 17 amino acids. The V and J ends lost 8 bases and 5 bases, in that order; junction bases with no gene match: 18.

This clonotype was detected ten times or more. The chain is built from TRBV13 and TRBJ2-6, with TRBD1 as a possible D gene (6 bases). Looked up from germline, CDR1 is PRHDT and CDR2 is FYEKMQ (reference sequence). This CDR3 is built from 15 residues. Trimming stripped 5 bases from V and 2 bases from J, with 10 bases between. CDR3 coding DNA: TGTGCCAGCAGCGTATCAGGGGCTGGGGCCAACGTCCTGACTTTC. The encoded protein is CASSVSGAGANVLTF.

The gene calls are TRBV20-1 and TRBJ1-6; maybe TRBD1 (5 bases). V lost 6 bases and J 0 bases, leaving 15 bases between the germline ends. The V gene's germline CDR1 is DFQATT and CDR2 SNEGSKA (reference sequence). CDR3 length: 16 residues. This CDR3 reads CSAVTSGSSYNSPLHF. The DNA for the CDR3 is TGCAGTGCGGTAACTTCAGGGAGCTCCTATAATTCACCCCTCCACTTT.

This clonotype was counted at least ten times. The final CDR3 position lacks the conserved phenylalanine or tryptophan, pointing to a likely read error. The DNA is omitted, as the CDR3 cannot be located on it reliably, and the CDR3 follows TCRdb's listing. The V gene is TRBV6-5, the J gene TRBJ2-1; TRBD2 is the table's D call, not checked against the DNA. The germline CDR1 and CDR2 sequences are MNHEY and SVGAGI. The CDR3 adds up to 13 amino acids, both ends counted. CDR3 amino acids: CASSYSRTSGVLL.

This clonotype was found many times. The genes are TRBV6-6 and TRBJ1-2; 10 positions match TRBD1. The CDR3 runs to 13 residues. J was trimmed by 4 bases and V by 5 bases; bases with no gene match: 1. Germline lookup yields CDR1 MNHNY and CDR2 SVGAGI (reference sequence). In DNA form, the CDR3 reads TGTGCCAGCAGTCGGACAGGGGGCTATGGCTACACCTTC. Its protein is CASSRTGGYGYTF.

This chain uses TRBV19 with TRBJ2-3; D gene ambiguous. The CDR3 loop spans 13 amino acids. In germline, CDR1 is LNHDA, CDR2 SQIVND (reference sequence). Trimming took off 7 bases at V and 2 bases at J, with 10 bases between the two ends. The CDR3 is CASTPDDTDTQYF. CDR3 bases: TGTGCCAGTACCCCGGACGACACAGATACGCAGTATTTT.

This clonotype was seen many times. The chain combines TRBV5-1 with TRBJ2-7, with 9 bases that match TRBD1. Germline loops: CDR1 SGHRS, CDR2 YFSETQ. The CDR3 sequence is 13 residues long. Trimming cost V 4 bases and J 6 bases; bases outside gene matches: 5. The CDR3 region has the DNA TGCGCCAGCAGCAGGACAGGGGAGGCCGAGCAGTACTTC. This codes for CASSRTGEAEQYF.

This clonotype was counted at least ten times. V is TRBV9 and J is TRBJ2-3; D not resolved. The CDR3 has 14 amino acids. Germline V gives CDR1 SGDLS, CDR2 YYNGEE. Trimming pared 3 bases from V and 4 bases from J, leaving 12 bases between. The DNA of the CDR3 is TGTGCCAGCAGCGCTTCCCACACAGCAGATACGCAGTATTTT. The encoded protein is CASSASHTADTQYF.

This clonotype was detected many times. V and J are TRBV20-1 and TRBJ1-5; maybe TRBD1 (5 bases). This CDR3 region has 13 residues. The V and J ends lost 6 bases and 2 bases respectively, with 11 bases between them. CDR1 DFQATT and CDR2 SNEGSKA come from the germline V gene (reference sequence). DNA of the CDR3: TGCAGTGCGGGGGGAAAGGGCAATCAGCCCCAGCATTTT. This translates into CSAGGKGNQPQHF.

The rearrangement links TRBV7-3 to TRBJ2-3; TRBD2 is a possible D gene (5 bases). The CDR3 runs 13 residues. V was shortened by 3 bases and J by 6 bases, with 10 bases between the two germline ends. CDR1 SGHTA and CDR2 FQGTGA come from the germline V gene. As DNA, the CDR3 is TGTGCCAGCAGCTTCGGACTCTCGGATACGCAGTATTTT. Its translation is CASSFGLSDTQYF. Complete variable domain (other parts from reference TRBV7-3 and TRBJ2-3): GAGVSQTPSNKVTEKGKYVELRCDPISGHTALYWYRQSLGQGPEFLIYFQGTGAADDSGLPNDRFFAVRPEGSVSTLKIQRTERGDSAVYLCASSFGLSDTQYFGPGTRLTVL.

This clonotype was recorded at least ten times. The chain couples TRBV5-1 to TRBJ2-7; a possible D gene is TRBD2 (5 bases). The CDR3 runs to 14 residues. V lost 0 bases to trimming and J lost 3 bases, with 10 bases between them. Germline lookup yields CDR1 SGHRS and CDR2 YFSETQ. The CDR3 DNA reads TGCGCCAGCAGCTTGGGAGCGGAGCTCTACGAGCAGTACTTC. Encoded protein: CASSLGAELYEQYF.

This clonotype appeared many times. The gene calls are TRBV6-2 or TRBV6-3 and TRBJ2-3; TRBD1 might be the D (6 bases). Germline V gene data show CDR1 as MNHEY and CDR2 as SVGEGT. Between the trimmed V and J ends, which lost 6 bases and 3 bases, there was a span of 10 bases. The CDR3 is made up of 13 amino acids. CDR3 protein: CASRRGQTDTQYF. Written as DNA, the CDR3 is TGTGCCAGCAGACGCGGACAGACAGATACGCAGTATTTT.

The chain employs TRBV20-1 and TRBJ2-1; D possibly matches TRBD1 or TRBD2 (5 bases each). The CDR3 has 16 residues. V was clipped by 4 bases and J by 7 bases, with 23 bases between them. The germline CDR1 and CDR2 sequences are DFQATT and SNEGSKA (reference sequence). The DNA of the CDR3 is TGCAGTGCTATCCTAAGTCGGGGCACACTCCTTAATGAGCAGTTCTTC. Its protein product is CSAILSRGTLLNEQFF.

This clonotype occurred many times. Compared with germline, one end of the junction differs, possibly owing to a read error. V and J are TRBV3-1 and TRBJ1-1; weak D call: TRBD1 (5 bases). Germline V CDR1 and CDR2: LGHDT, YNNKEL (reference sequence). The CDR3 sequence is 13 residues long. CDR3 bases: TGTGCCAGCAGCCAAGATGGGGCTACTGAAGTTTTCTTT. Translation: CASSQDGATEVFF.

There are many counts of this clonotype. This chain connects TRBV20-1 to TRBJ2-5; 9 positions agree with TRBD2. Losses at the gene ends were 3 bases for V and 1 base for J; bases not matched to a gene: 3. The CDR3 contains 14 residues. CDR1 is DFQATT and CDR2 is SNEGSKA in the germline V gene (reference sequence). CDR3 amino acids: CSASLAGTQETQYF. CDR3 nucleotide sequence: TGCAGTGCTAGCCTAGCGGGGACCCAAGAGACCCAGTACTTC.

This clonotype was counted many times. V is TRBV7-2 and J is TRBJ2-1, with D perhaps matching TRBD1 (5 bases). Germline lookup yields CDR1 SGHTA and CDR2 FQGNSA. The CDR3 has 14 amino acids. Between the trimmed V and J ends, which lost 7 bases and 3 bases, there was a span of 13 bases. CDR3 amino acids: CASTRQQNYNEQFF. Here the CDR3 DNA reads TGTGCCAGCACCAGACAGCAAAACTACAATGAGCAGTTCTTC.